Listed here is a single T cell receptor (beta chain). Its cognate antigen is unknown. This sample stems from a study of T cells in Graves' hyperthyroidism and ophthalmopathy. Trimming removed 4 bases from V and 1 base from J, with 14 bases in between. The CDR3 runs to 16 residues. Germline values: CDR1 SGHRS, CDR2 YFSETQ. Overall study results and limits: The authors' 13 V-J model separated ophthalmopathy from stable hyperthyroidism. Peripheral blood also featured most of the thyroid clonotypes expanded above 0.001.

There were TCR beta CDR3 regions amplified from RNA transcripts. TCR CDR3 regions were first amplified by RT-PCR with HTBI primers. TCRdb fed the multiplex PCR reads into MiXCR, producing one record per CDR3 protein. The sample shows approximately 490,000 distinct CDR3 sequences, around a fifth of them seen only once. This chain uses TRBV5-1 with TRBJ2-2, with D perhaps TRBD2 (5 bases). Input material: blood. The origin of this receptor is a woman aged 70-85 years with Graves' ophthalmopathy. In nucleotides, the CDR3 is TGCGCCAGCAGCCGGGGTGCGGGCGTGAACACCGGGGAGCTGTTTTTT. This codes for CASSRGAGVNTGELFF.